This TCR beta chain was retrieved from a study of shared clonotypes between healthy human individuals. The CDR3 runs 13 residues. The ends were cut back, 6 bases at V and 2 bases at J, with 9 bases in the middle. Germline assignment: CDR1 SNHLY and CDR2 FYNNEI. Study-level findings and limits: Naive subsets generally exceeded memory subsets in estimated richness.

The donor population consisted of healthy HIV-negative adults with no recent acute infections or vaccinations. A CD45RA+ naive subset and a CD45RA-negative memory subset were split from CD4+ cells. Generated by immunoSEQ multiplex PCR, the TCRdb table keeps only in-frame clones and is missing some. The sample gives about 2.5 million clones, 85% to 95% of which show up once; about 0.41% is in the top ten. A word on this clone: The antigen remains undetermined.

The genes are TRBV2 and TRBJ2-3; no clear D gene. The origin of this receptor is a man younger than 35 in good health. Some clones in this sample may be carry-over from other donors' samples. Sequencing input: naive CD4+ T cells from PBMCs. Subset of the sample: CD45RA+ positively selected. DNA for the CDR3: TGTGCCAGCAGCGTCCAGCCCACAGATACGCAGTATTTT. This gives the protein CASSVQPTDTQYF.